This record looks at one T cell receptor beta chain sequence and its context. Its antigen is not yet known. The sequence runs out 3 residues before the end of the CDR3; the remainder is reconstructed from the germline J gene. Other DNA sequences in the sample encode the same CDR3. From the germline V gene, CDR1 is SGDLS and CDR2 is YYNGEE. Inclusive of the bounding cysteine and phenylalanine, the CDR3 is 15 residues long. Only the CDR3 bases that were read are kept: 36 of them, in frame from base 1. Relative to germline, V is missing 0 bases and J is missing 5 bases, with 1 base of the junction outside any gene match. The data belong to a study of T cells in women clearing cervical HPV infection (dated by TCRdb to 2016 to 2018). Regarding the research as a whole: Cases were some 26 women with histologically confirmed HPV16-related CIN3 or worse, including a couple of invasive cancers. Controls were under 30 women whose single incident HPV16 infection cleared within 12 months without precancer or cancer developing. Blood from cases was drawn at the visit where the lesion was first identified, while blood from controls was drawn once the infection was no longer detected. For cases, a median interval of about 150 days, with an interquartile range of about 90 to 210 days, was observed between lesion detection and blood sampling. Because only a few women had HLA typing data, the possibility that HLA type acted as a confounder could not be ruled out. An exploratory proof-of-principle case-control study, nested within the Guanacaste HPV Natural History Study in Costa Rica, was conducted to compare TCR repertoires across cervical HPV16 outcomes. Cases and controls were matched on age within five years and on year of sample collection. A median age of around 35 years was observed in cases versus roughly 38 in controls, and no significant differences in baseline characteristics were found. The parent cohort enrolled 10,000 to 11,000 women aged 18 or older in Guanacaste, Costa Rica, in about 1993 to 1994 and followed the women for approximately seven years. As quality controls, five blinded duplicates were added to each group, bringing the total to roughly 60 samples made up of around 50 participants and approximately ten replicates.

Every participant had a single incident cervical HPV16 infection, and prevalent HPV16 infections were excluded. Cervical HPV DNA was detected with MY09/MY11 PCR, and genotyping was done by dot-blot hybridization. Approximately 15 mL of heparinized blood was centrifuged, after which the buffy coat was aliquoted, frozen at -30 degrees C, and then stored at -80 degrees C. Genomic DNA was extracted from buffy coat specimens using QIAGEN kits. Paper-wide results and their limitations: Because the number of T cells per sample was unknown, the richness differences could reflect varying T-cell content rather than repertoire biology. CIN3+ cases had significantly higher TCR repertoire richness than controls across sequencing depths, but evenness did not differ between the groups. Because of the cross-sectional design, the study could not determine whether the associations came before infection or resulted from infection, and neither effector/memory subsets nor HPV-specific T cells were isolated. Cases had lower TRBV6-7 relative abundance than controls (roughly 0.12% versus 0.17%; Bonferroni P = 0.0008). By combining richness with V gene abundances, random forest classifiers separated cases from controls with an estimated AUC of less than 0.85.

TCR beta CDR3 regions were amplified by multiplex PCR from an average of about 1,300 ng genomic DNA per sample using the immunoSEQ assay. To correct primer bias, the assay used a complete synthetic TCR repertoire to set an amplification baseline. Amplicons were sequenced on the Illumina platform. The source study handled its data this way. Sequence errors were corrected by clustering with frequency ratios and a modified nearest-neighbor algorithm, and the sequences were then analyzed in the immunoSEQ Analyzer using IMGT gene definitions. At each rarefaction depth, TCR richness and evenness were averaged over 20 rarefaction repeats, and samples with fewer sequences than the depth were excluded. Wilcoxon rank sum tests with FDR correction were used to compare V, D and J gene relative abundances between the groups. In the blinded duplicates, the intraclass correlation was over 95% for TCR richness and averaged about 80% across 66 gene segments. The immuneACCESS repertoire file appears here via TCRdb, limited to in-frame rearrangements. These files lack a portion of the clones; in checked studies, under half of the deficit traces to unresolved V genes, and the cause of the others is not known. V, J and clone size are those of that table, while D and trimming were read from the DNA. The sample table records 25,000 to 40,000 clones. The ten largest clones add up to more than 4% of the sample.

The V gene is TRBV9 and the J gene is TRBJ2-3, with 12 bases aligning to TRBD2. Sequencing input: blood buffy coat. The TCR originated in a woman between 18 and 75 years old with a cervical HPV16 infection that either progressed to CIN3+ or cleared (not recorded which). The CDR3 DNA, read in part, is TGTGCCAGCAGCGTAGGGGGACTAGCGGGAGATACG. It translates as CASSVGGLAGDT. The complete CDR3 sequence is CASSVGGLAGDTQYF.